The clone carrying this T cell receptor beta chain was counted a single time. Its matching antigen is unknown. The data originate from a study of neoadjuvant anti-PD-1 for oral cavity cancer. Background on the study: Patients mostly received three to four biweekly nivolumab doses at 3 mg/kg before surgery.

Time point defined: after neoadjuvant nivolumab, at surgical resection. The data were produced by immunoSEQ multiplex PCR, yet TCRdb's version contains in-frame clones alone and is incomplete. The sample includes thousands of clones, 60% to 75% of them seen just once. Broader study findings: Higher pretreatment blood Treg/Th17 ratios correlated with higher pretreatment blood and lower post-treatment tumor TCRbeta clonality.

This CDR3 comprises 13 residues. CDR1 is SGHTA and CDR2 is FQGTGA in the germline V gene. Trimming took 5 bases from V and 8 from J, leaving 15 bases between them. The TCR was taken from a person aged 35 to 85 with oral cavity squamous cell carcinoma. This chain uses TRBV7-3 with TRBJ1-2, with a weak D call TRBD1 (6 bases). Sequenced here: PBMCs, sampled after nivolumab (anti-PD-1) treatment. CDR3 nucleotide sequence: TGTGCCAGCAGCCCTACAGGGTTGGGAGGCTACACCTTC. This gives the protein CASSPTGLGGYTF.